Shown below are 8 T cell receptor beta chains from a single sample sequenced in a study of neoadjuvant anti-PD-1 for oral cavity cancer. Time point noted: after neoadjuvant nivolumab, at surgical resection. Assay used: immunoSEQ multiplex PCR; TCRdb lists only in-frame clones, some missing. The table has about 32,000 clones, roughly 85% seen once; the top ten hold around 3.7%. The sequences come from PBMCs, collected after nivolumab (anti-PD-1) treatment. These receptors were collected from a person aged 35 to 85 with oral cavity squamous cell carcinoma.

The rearrangement joins TRBV13 to TRBJ1-4, with a possible D match to TRBD1 (6 bases). This CDR3 has 15 amino acids. CDR1 and CDR2 (germline): PRHDT, FYEKMQ (reference sequence). V was pared by 1 base and J by 6 bases, with 12 bases between. CDR3 sequence reads: CASSLEGGGDEKLFF. CDR3 bases: TGTGCCAGCAGCTTAGAAGGCGGGGGCGATGAAAAACTGTTTTTT.

CDR3 sequence: CASSVDSFYEQYF. Written as DNA, the CDR3 is TGTGCCAGCAGTGTGGACAGCTTCTACGAGCAGTACTTC. V is TRBV6-5 and J is TRBJ2-7, with D perhaps TRBD1 (6 bases). This CDR3 is built from 13 residues. V was cut by 5 bases and J by 3 bases, with 11 bases left in between. Germline CDR1 is MNHEY and CDR2 is SVGAGI.

This chain connects TRBV30 to TRBJ2-5, with 10 bases aligning to TRBD2. Germline CDR1 reads GTSNPN; CDR2 reads SVGIG (reference sequence). Losses at the gene ends were 3 bases for V and 5 bases for J; bases not matched to a gene: 6. The CDR3 is made up of 14 amino acids. The CDR3 region has the DNA TGTGCCTGGAGACTAGCGGGGCACCTGGAGACCCAGTACTTC. Amino acid sequence: CAWRLAGHLETQYF.

The chain couples TRBV29-1 to TRBJ1-2; D unresolved. Germline V CDR1 and CDR2: SQVTM, ANQGSEA. The CDR3 has 12 amino acids. Deletions cut 6 bases from V and 8 bases from J, with 16 bases between. The CDR3 sequence is CSVASAERGYTF. CDR3 in DNA: TGCAGCGTCGCCAGTGCGGAGAGAGGCTACACCTTC.

The chain is built from TRBV6-5 and TRBJ1-3, with a weak D call TRBD1 (5 bases). CDR1 is MNHEY, CDR2 SVGAGI, per germline. V was shortened by 0 bases and J by 8 bases, with 8 bases between the two germline ends. The CDR3 length is 13 residues. CDR3 residues: CASSYSLGDTIYF. CDR3 nucleotides: TGTGCCAGCAGTTACTCCTTGGGGGACACCATATATTTT.

The chain has TRBV5-1 and TRBJ2-1; possible D gene TRBD1, 5 bases. Germline V lookup: CDR1 SGHRS, CDR2 YFSETQ. CDR3 length: 13 amino acids. V lost 6 bases, J lost 9 bases, and 16 bases lay in between. CDR3 amino acids: CASNVDSGIEQFF. The CDR3 DNA reads as TGCGCCAGCAACGTCGACTCAGGGATTGAGCAGTTCTTC.

The J gene is TRBJ1-5, the V gene TRBV6-1, with D possibly matching TRBD1 (6 bases). This CDR3 is built from 13 residues. Trimming shortened V by 5 bases and J by 5 bases, and 10 bases separated the two germline ends. CDR1 and CDR2 (germline): MNHNS, SASEGT. The CDR3 region has the DNA TGTGCCAGCAGTCCCAGGGGAGATCAGCCCCAGCATTTT. This gives the protein CASSPRGDQPQHF.

CDR3 nucleotides: TGTGCCAGCAGTTGGGACAGGGCGTCTGCGCAGTATTTT. This encodes CASSWDRASAQYF. V gene TRBV6-6 combines with J gene TRBJ2-3; 9 positions match TRBD1. The germline gives CDR1 MNHNY, CDR2 SVGAGI (reference sequence). The CDR3 length is 13 residues. The V gene end was trimmed by 4 bases and the J gene end by 10 bases; junction bases not matched to a gene: 6.